The 2 T cell receptor beta chains listed next were all sequenced from one sample in a study of blood T cells in healthy people across ages. The second PCR ran roughly 7 to 12 cycles with a sample-barcoded 5' primer and J-beta primers. TCRdb ran MiXCR on the 5' RACE reads and lists one entry per CDR3 protein. The table includes approximately 770,000 distinct CDR3 sequences, 55% to 75% detected once. The sample was blood. These receptors all stem from a man younger than 40 in good health.

V is TRBV3-1 and J is TRBJ2-6, with D possibly being TRBD1 (5 bases). Germline lookup yields CDR1 LGHDT and CDR2 YNNKEL (reference sequence). V gave up 3 bases and J gave up 0 bases, with 9 bases separating them. The CDR3 sequence is 16 residues long. The CDR3 sequence: CASSHTGSSGANVLTF. CDR3 coding DNA: TGTGCCAGCAGCCACACAGGAAGCTCTGGGGCCAACGTCCTGACTTTC. Together with reference TRBV3-1 and TRBJ2-6, the CDR3 gives the full variable domain: DTAVSQTPKYLVTQMGNDKSIKCEQNLGHDTMYWYKQDSKKFLKIMFSYNNKELIINETVPNRFSPKSPDKAHLNLHINSLELGDSAVYFCASSHTGSSGANVLTFGAGSRLTVL.

The genes are TRBV20-1 and TRBJ2-1; TRBD2 agrees at 9 bases. The CDR3 runs 15 residues. Germline trimming cut 4 bases from V and 2 bases from J; bases unmatched to any gene: 6. Germline V CDR1 and CDR2: DFQATT, SNEGSKA (reference sequence). CDR3 sequence reads: CSATPAGGPYNEQFF. In DNA form, the CDR3 reads TGCAGTGCTACCCCAGCGGGGGGACCCTACAATGAGCAGTTCTTC.